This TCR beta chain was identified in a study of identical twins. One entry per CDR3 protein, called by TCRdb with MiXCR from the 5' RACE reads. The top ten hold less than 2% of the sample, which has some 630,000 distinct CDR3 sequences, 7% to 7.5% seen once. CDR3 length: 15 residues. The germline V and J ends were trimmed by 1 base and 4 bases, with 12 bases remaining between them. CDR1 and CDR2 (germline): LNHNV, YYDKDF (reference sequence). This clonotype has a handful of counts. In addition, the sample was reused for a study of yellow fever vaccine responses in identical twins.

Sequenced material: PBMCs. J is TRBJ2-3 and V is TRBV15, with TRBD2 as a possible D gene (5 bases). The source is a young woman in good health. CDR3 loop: CATSRVRAWADTQYF. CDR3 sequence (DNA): TGTGCCACCAGCAGAGTGAGGGCCTGGGCAGATACGCAGTATTTT.